This T cell receptor (beta chain) was obtained from a study of blood T cells in healthy people across ages. The study, taken as a whole, reports: The study could not conclusively compare naive and antigen-experienced cells, given its unsorted PBMCs. Long-lived donors carried more naive CD4+ cells and greater diversity than aged donors.

The amount of total RNA extracted per sample was at least 6 micrograms. On this clonotype itself: The antigen is undetermined.

A J-beta primer mix and a sample-barcoded 5' primer were used in a second PCR of roughly 6 to 11 cycles. TCRdb re-derived calls from the 5' RACE reads in MiXCR, one entry per CDR3 protein. The sample lists fewer than 1.5 million distinct CDR3 sequences, 35% to 45% occurring once. J gave up 8 bases and V 8 bases, and 8 bases lay outside the gene matches. This CDR3 is built from 13 residues. Looked up from germline, CDR1 is SNHLY and CDR2 is FYNNEI. The chain employs TRBV2 and TRBJ1-4; 7 nucleotides line up with TRBD1. Input material: blood. The receptor comes from a woman under 30 in good health. The CDR3, as DNA: TGTGCCAGCCCCCAACAGGGGTGGGAAAAACTGTTTTTT. Protein product: CASPQQGWEKLFF.